The T cell receptor (beta chain) under discussion was sequenced for a study of response to subunit inactivated influenza vaccine. Study-level points and caveats: Authors suggested each seasonal influenza vaccination recruits few new T cells.

MiXCR, run by TCRdb on the RT-PCR reads, gives a single entry per CDR3 protein. The sample includes about 570,000 distinct CDR3 sequences, over 9% of them seen just once. Germline V lookup: CDR1 SGHRS, CDR2 YFSETQ. V dropped 0 bases and J dropped 10 bases, with 10 bases sitting between them. CDR3 size: 12 residues. This clonotype has at least ten counts. Its antigen is not known. This same sample was also taken into another study, of T cells expressing NK-cell markers. According to that study: TCR beta libraries carry UMIs added by 5'RACE template switching. Eight donors were sequenced, of whom seven were HCMV-seropositive, while the remaining one was HCMV-seronegative. Of the CD8+ T cell pool in roughly six donors, roughly 1.0-8% was accounted for by dominant NKG2C+ clonotypes. HCMV specificity of the expanded NKG2C+ T cell clones was not established.

The sample consisted of PBMCs from blood, taken on the day of vaccination. The clonotype was recovered from a man aged 50 to 60 who received an inactivated influenza vaccine. The chain employs TRBV5-1 and TRBJ1-1, with unresolved D. For the CDR3, the DNA is TGCGCCAGCAGCTTGGAGGGTGAAGGAGCTTTCTTT. Translation gives CASSLEGEGAFF. The complete variable domain, with remaining parts taken from reference TRBV5-1 and TRBJ1-1, reads KAGVTQTPRYLIKTRGQQVTLSCSPISGHRSVSWYQQTPGQGLQFLFEYFSETQRNKGNFPGRFSGRQFSNSRSEMNVSTLELGDSALYLCASSLEGEGAFFGQGTRLTVV.